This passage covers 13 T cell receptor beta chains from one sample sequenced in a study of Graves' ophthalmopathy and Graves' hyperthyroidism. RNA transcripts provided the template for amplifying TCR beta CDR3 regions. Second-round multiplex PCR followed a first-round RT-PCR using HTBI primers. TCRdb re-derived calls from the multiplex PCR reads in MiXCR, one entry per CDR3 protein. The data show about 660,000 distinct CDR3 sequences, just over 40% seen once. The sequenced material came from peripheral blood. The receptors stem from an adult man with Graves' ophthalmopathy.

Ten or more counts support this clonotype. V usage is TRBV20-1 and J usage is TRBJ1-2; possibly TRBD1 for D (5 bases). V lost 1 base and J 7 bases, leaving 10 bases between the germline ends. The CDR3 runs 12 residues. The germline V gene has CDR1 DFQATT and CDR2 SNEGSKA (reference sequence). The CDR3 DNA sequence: TGCAGTGCTAGAGCGGGGCTCAGTGGCTACACCTTC. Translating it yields CSARAGLSGYTF.

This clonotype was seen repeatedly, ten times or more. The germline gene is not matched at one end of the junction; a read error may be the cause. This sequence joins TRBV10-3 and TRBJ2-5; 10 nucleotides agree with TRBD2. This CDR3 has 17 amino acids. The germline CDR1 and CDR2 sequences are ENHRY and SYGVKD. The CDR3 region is CASSYSTSGGAEETQYF. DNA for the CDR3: TGTGCCAGCAGTTACTCAACGAGCGGGGGGGCGGAAGAGACCCAGTACTTC.

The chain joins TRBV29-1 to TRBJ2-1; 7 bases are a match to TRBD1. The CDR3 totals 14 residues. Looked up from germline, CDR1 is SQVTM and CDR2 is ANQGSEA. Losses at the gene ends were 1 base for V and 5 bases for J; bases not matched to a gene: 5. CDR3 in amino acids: CSVEVTGTNNEQFF. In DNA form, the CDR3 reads TGCAGCGTTGAAGTGACAGGGACAAACAATGAGCAGTTCTTC.

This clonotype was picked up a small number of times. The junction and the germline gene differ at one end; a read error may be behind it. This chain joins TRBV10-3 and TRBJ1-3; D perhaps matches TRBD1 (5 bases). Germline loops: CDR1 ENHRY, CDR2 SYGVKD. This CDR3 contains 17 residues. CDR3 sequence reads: CASSYGRDSSSGNTIYF. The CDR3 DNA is TGTGCCAGCAGTTACGGGAGGGACTCGAGCTCTGGAAACACCATATATTTT.

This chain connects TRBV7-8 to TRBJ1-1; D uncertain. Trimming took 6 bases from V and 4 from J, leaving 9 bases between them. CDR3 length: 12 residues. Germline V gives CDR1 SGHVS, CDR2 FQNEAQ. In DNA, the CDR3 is TGTGCCAGCAGAGAAATAGGCACTGAAGCTTTCTTT. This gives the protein CASREIGTEAFF.

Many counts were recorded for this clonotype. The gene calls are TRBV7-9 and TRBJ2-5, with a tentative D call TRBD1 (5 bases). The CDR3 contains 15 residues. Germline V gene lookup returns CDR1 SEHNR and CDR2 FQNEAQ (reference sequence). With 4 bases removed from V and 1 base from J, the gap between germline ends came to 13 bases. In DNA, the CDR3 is TGTGCCAGCAGCTCCGCCCCCAGGGTCCAAGAGACCCAGTACTTC. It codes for CASSSAPRVQETQYF.

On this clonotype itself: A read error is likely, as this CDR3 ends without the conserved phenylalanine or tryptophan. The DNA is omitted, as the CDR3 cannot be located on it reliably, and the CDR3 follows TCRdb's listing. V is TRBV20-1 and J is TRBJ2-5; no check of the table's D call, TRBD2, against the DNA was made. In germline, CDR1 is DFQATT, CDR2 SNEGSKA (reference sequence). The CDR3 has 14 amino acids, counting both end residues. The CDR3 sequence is CSARLAGVEDTQYL.

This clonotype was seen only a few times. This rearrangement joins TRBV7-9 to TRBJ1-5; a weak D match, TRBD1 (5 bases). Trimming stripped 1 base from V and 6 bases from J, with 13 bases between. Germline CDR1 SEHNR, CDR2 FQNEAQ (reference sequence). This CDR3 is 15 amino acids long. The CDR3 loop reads CASSLVSGGGQPQHF. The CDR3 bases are TGTGCCAGCAGCTTAGTTTCGGGGGGGGGTCAGCCCCAGCATTTT.

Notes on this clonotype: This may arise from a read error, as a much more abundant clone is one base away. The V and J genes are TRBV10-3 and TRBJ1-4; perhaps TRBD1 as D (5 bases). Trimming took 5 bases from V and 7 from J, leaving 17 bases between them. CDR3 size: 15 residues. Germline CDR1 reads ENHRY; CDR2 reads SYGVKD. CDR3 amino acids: CAISYSIGEGEKLFF. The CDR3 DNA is TGTGCCATCAGTTACTCGATAGGGGAAGGTGAAAAACTGTTTTTT.

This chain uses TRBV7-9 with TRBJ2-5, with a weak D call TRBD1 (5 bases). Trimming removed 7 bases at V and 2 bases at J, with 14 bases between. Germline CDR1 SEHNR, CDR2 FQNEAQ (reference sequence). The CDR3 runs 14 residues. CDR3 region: CASNLGEGQETQYF. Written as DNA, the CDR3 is TGTGCCAGCAATTTAGGGGAAGGGCAAGAGACCCAGTACTTC.

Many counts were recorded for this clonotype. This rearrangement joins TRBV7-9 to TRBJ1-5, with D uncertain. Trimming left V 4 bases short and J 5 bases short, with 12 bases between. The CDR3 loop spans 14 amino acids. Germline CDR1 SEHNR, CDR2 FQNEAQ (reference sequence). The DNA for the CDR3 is TGTGCCAGCAGCTCCGTGGCAGCTGATCAGCCCCAGCATTTT. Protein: CASSSVAADQPQHF.

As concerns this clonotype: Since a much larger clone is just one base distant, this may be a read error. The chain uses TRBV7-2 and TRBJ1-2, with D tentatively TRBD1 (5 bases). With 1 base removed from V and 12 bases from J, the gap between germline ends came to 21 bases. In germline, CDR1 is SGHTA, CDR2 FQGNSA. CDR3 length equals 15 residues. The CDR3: CASSLDVKGLEGHTF. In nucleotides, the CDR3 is TGTGCCAGCAGCTTAGATGTAAAGGGGCTAGAAGGCCACACCTTC.

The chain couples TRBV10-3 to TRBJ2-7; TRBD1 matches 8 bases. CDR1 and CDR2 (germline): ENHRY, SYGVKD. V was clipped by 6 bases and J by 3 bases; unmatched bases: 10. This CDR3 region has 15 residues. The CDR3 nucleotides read TGTGCCATCAGACAAGGACAGGGAACTGGCTACGAGCAGTACTTC. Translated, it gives CAIRQGQGTGYEQYF.